Reported below is one TCR beta chain. Its antigen is not known. This record belongs to a study of cytomegalovirus exposure and HLA in healthy donors. The wider study: Counted in an early data release were 85 million or so unique TCRs from HLA-typed donors.

Study findings and constraints: A later analysis linked 15,000 to 20,000 TCR beta sequences to HLA alleles at 0.05 false discovery rate. Cytomegalovirus status was reportedly diagnosed by the classifier with high specificity and sensitivity.

Nominal health characterized the donors when sampled, though unrecorded immune exposures were likely. Researchers ran the PCR with 60 Vbeta and 13 Jbeta primers. Here immunoSEQ multiplex PCR was the method, and the copy in TCRdb shows in-frame clones only, minus some. The table lists tens of thousands of clones, about 81% of them singletons. The TCR originated in a human donor in good health. Source material: PBMCs.

The DNA of the CDR3 is TGCGCCAGCAGGGGACAGGGGGCGGAAGAGCAGTACTTC. Protein product: CASRGQGAEEQYF. The chain links TRBV5-1 to TRBJ2-7, with TRBD1 matching 12 bases. The V gene end was trimmed by 5 bases and the J gene end by 7 bases; junction bases not matched to a gene: 4. This CDR3 spans 13 amino acids. CDR1 is SGHRS and CDR2 is YFSETQ in the germline V gene.